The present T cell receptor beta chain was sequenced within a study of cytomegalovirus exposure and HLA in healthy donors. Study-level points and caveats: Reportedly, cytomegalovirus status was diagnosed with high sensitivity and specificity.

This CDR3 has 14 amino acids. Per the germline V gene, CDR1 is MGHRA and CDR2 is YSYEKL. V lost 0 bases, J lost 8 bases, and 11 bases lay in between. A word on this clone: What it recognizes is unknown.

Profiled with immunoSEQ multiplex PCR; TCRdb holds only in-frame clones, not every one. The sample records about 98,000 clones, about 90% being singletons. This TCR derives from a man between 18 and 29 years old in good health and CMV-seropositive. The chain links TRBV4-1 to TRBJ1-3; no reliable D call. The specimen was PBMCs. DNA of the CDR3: TGCGCCAGCAGCCAAGATCAGGCCACGTACACCATATATTTT. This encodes CASSQDQATYTIYF.